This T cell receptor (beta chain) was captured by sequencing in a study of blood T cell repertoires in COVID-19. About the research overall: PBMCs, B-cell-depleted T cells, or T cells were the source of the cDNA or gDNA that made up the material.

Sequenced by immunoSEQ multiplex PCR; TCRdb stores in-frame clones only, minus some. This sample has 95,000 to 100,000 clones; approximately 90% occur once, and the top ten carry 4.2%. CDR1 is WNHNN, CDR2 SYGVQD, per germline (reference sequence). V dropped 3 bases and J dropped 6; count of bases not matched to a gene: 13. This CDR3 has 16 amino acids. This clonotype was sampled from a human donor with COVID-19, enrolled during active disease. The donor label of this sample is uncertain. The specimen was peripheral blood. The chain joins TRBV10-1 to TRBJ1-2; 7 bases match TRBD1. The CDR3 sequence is CASSDKPGQNGHGYTF. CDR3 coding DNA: TGCGCCAGCAGTGACAAACCGGGACAGAACGGCCATGGCTACACCTTC.